This T cell receptor (beta chain) is from a study of T cells after yellow fever vaccination. Study-wide context: For low cell numbers, libraries were made with SMART-Seq v4 Ultra Low Input.

Whole-study findings and limits: FACS-sorted repertoires might harbor abundant contaminating clonotypes from the bulk population. Reappearance after the booster was observed for most primary-vaccination clones (roughly 97% CD4, over 70% CD8).

UMIs were added to TCR cDNA along with a universal primer site when it was made by 5'RACE template switching. TCRdb fed the 5' RACE reads into MiXCR, producing one record per CDR3 protein. The sample comprises 500,000 to 650,000 distinct CDR3 sequences, around 12% of which are singletons, and about 15% rests with the top ten. This clonotype was counted only a few times. The antigen is unknown. V dropped 0 bases and J dropped 0; count of bases not matched to a gene: 10. In germline, CDR1 is MGHRA, CDR2 YSYEKL. The CDR3 is made up of 19 amino acids. The V call is TRBV4-1, the J call TRBJ2-3, with 9 bases identical to TRBD2. The TCR sequence derives from a man younger than 45 who received the YFV17D yellow fever vaccine. Sequences were derived from PBMCs, sampled on the day of the yellow fever booster vaccination. The CDR3 is CASSQEGLAGTSSTDTQYF. The CDR3 DNA sequence: TGCGCCAGCAGCCAAGAAGGTCTAGCGGGGACATCTAGCACAGATACGCAGTATTTT.